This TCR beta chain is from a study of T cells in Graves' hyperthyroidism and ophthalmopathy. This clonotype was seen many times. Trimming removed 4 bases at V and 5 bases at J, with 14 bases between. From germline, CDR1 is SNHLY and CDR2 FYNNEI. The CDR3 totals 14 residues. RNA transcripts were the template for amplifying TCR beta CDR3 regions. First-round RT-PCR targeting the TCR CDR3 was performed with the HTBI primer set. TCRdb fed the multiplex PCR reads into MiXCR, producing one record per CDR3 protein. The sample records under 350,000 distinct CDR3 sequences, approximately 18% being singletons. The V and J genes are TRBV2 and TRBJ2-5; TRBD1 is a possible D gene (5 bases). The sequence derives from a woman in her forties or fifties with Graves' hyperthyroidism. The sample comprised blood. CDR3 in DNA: TGTGCCAGCAGTGGGGGCCAAGGAGTGGAGACCCAGTACTTC. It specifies CASSGGQGVETQYF.